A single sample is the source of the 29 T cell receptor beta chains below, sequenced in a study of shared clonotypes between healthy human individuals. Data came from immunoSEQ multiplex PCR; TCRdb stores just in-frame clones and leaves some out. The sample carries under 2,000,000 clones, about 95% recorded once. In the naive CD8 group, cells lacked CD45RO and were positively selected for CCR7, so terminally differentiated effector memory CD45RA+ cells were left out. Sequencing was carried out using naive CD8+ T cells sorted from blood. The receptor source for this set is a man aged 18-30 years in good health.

The CDR3 protein is CASRQMGGYYGYTF. The CDR3 DNA reads TGTGCCAGCAGACAAATGGGGGGGTACTATGGCTACACCTTC. The chain links TRBV7-9 to TRBJ1-2; D may be TRBD1 (5 bases). The germline V and J ends were trimmed by 6 bases and 3 bases, with 14 bases remaining between them. This CDR3 spans 14 amino acids. Germline V gives CDR1 SEHNR, CDR2 FQNEAQ (reference sequence).

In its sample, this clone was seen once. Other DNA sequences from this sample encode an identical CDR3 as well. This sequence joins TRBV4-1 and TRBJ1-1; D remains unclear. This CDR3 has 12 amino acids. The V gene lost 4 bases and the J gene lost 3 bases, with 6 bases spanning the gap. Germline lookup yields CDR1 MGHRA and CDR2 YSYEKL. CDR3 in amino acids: CASSRGDTEAFF. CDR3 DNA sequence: TGCGCCAGCAGCCGGGGAGACACTGAAGCTTTCTTT.

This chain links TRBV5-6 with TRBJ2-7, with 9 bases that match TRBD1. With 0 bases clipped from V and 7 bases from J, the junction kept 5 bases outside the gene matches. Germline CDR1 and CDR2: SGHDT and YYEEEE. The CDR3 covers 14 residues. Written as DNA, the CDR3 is TGTGCCAGCAGCTTGGCCCTGACAGGGGGGGAGCAGTACTTC. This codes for CASSLALTGGEQYF.

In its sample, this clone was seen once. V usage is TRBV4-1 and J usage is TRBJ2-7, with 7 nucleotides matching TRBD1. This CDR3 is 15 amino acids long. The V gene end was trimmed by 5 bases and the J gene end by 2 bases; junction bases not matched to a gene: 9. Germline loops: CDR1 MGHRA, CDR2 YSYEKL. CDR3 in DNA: TGCGCCAGCAGCACAACAGGGGCCCCGGCCTACGAGCAGTACTTC. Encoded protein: CASSTTGAPAYEQYF.

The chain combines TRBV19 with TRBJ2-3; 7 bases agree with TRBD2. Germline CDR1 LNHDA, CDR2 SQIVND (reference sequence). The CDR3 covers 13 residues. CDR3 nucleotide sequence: TGTGGCGTAGCGGGTGCTAGCACAGATACGCAGTATTTT. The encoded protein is CGVAGASTDTQYF.

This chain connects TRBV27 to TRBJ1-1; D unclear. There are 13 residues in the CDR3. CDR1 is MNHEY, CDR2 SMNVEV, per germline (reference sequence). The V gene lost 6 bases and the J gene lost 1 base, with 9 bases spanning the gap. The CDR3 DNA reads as TGTGCCAGCAGCTTGATATCGAACACTGAAGCTTTCTTT. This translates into CASSLISNTEAFF.

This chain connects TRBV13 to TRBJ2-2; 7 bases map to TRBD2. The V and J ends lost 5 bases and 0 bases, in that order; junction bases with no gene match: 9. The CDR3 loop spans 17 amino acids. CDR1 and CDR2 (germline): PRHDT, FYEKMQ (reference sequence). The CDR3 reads CASSVLPGLSNTGELFF. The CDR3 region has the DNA TGTGCCAGCAGCGTACTACCGGGACTATCGAACACCGGGGAGCTGTTTTTT.

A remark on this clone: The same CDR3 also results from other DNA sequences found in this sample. CDR3 protein: CASSSGNTEAFF. The CDR3 DNA reads TGTGCCAGCAGTTCAGGGAACACTGAAGCTTTCTTT. J is TRBJ1-1 and V is TRBV6-5; D not resolved. CDR1 and CDR2 from the germline V gene are MNHEY and SVGAGI. This CDR3 is 12 amino acids long. V was clipped by 4 bases and J by 1 base, with 4 bases between them.

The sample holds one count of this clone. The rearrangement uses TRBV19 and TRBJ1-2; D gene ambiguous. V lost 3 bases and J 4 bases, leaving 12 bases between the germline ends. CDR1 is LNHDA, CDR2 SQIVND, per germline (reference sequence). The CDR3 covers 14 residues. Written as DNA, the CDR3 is TGTGCCAGTAGTATCGAACAGCCCATCTATGGCTACACCTTC. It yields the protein CASSIEQPIYGYTF.

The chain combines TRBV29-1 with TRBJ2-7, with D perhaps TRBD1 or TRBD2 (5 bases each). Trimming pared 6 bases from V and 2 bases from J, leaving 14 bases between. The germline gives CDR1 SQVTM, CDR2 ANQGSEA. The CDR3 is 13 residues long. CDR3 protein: CSVSTGATYEQYF. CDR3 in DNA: TGCAGCGTGAGTACCGGGGCTACCTACGAGCAGTACTTC.

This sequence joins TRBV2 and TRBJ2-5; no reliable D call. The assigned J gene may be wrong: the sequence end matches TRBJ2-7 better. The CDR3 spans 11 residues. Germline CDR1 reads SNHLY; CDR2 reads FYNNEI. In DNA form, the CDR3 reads TGTGCCAGCATTCTGGACTACGAGCAGTACTTC. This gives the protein CASILDYEQYF.

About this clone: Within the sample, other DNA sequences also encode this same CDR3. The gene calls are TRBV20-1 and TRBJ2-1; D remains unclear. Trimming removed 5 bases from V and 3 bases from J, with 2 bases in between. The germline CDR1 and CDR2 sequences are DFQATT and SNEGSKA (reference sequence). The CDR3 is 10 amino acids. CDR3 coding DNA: TGCAGTGCTCGCTACAATGAGCAGTTCTTC. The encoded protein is CSARYNEQFF.

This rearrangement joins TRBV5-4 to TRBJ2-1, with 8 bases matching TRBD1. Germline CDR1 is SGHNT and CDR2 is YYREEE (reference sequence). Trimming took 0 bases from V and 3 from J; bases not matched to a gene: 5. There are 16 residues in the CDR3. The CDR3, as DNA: TGTGCCAGCAGCTTGGCACAGGGGGATCGCTACAATGAGCAGTTCTTC. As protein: CASSLAQGDRYNEQFF.

The CDR3 here is CASSAGQATYEQYF. The CDR3 DNA follows: TGTGCCAGCAGCGCGGGACAGGCTACCTACGAGCAGTACTTC. The chain couples TRBV9 to TRBJ2-7; 8 bases match TRBD1. The germline CDR1 and CDR2 sequences are SGDLS and YYNGEE. The CDR3 has 14 residues. V trimming: 3 bases; J trimming: 2 bases; junction bases outside the gene matches: 4. The full variable domain, completed using reference TRBV9 and TRBJ2-7, is DSGVTQTPKHLITATGQRVTLRCSPRSGDLSVYWYQQSLDQGLQFLIQYYNGEERAKGNILERFSAQQFPDLHSELNLSSLELGDSALYFCASSAGQATYEQYFGPGTRLTVT.

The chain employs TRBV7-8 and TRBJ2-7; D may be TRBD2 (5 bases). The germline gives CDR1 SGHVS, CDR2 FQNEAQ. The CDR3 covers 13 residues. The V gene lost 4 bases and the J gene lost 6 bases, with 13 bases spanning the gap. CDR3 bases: TGTGCCAGCAGCTCCTATCGGGGAACCGAGCAGTACTTC. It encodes CASSSYRGTEQYF.

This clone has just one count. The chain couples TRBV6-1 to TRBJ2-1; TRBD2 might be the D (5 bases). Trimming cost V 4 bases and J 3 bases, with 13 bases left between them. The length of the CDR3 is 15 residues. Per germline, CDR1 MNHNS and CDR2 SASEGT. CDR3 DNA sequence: TGTGCCAGCAGTGTGGACTGGCAAGTCTACAATGAGCAGTTCTTC. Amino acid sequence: CASSVDWQVYNEQFF.

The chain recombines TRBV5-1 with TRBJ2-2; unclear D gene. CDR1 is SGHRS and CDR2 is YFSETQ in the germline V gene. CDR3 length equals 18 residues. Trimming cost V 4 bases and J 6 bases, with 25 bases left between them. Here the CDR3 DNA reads TGCGCCAGCAGCCCGCCCCCAGCCCAAGACCGTTTTGCCGGGGAGCTGTTTTTT. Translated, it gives CASSPPPAQDRFAGELFF.

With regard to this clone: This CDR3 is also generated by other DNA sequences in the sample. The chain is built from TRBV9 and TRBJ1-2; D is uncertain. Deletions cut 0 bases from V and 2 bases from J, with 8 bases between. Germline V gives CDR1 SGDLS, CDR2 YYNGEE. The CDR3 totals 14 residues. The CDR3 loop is CASSVDGSNYGYTF. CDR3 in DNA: TGTGCCAGCAGCGTAGACGGCAGCAACTATGGCTACACCTTC. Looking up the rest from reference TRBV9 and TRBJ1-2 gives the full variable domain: DSGVTQTPKHLITATGQRVTLRCSPRSGDLSVYWYQQSLDQGLQFLIQYYNGEERAKGNILERFSAQQFPDLHSELNLSSLELGDSALYFCASSVDGSNYGYTFGSGTRLTVV.

The CDR3, as DNA: TGTGCCAGCAGTGTACAGGGGGTCAACACTGAAGCTTTCTTT. This gives the protein CASSVQGVNTEAFF. This chain connects TRBV25-1 to TRBJ1-1, with TRBD1 matching 8 bases. This CDR3 region has 14 residues. In germline, CDR1 is MGHDK, CDR2 SYGVNS. After removal of 4 bases from V and 2 bases from J, the junction contained 3 bases not matched to a gene.

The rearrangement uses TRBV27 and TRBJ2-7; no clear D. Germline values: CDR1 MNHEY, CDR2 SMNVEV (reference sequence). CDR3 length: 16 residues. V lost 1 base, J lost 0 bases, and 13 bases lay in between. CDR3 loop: CASSLYGTDSSYEQYF. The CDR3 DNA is TGTGCCAGCAGTTTATACGGAACAGATTCCTCCTACGAGCAGTACTTC.

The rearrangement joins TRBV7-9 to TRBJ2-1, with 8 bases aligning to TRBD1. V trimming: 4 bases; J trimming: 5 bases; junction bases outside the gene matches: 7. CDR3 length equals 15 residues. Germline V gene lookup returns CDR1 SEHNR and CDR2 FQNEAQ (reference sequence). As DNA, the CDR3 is TGTGCCAGCAGCTGGGAACAGGGGGGACACAATGAGCAGTTCTTC. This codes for CASSWEQGGHNEQFF.

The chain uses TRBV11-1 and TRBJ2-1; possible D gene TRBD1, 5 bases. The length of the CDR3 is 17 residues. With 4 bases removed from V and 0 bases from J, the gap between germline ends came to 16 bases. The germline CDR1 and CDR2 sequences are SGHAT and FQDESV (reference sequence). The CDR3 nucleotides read TGTGCCAGCAGCTCAGAAAGGGGCCTGAGCTCCTACAATGAGCAGTTCTTC. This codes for CASSSERGLSSYNEQFF.

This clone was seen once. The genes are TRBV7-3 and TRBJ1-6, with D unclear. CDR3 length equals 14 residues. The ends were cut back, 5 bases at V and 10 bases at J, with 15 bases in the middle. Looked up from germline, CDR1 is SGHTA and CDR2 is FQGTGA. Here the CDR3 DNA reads TGTGCCAGCAGCCTGGACCCGGGGTCCTCACCCCTCCACTTT. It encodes CASSLDPGSSPLHF.

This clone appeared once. This chain's CDR3 is CASSQGGGYEQYF. DNA of the CDR3: TGCGCCAGCAGCCAGGGGGGTGGCTACGAGCAGTACTTC. The chain is built from TRBV5-1 and TRBJ2-7; possible D gene TRBD1, 7 bases. The germline gives CDR1 SGHRS, CDR2 YFSETQ. This CDR3 has 13 residues. The ends were cut back, 4 bases at V and 3 bases at J, with 11 bases in the middle.

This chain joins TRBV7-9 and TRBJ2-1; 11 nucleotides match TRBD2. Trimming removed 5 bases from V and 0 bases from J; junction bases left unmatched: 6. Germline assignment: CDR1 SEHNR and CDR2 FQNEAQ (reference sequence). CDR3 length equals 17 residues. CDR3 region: CASSPGLAGSSYNEQFF. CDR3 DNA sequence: TGTGCCAGCAGCCCTGGACTAGCGGGCAGCTCCTACAATGAGCAGTTCTTC.

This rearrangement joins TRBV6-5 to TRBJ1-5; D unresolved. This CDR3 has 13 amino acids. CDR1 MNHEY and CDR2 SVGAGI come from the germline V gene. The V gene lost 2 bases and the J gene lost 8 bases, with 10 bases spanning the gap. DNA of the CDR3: TGTGCCAGCAGTTACCTGCACGGGGAGCCCCAGCATTTT. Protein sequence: CASSYLHGEPQHF.

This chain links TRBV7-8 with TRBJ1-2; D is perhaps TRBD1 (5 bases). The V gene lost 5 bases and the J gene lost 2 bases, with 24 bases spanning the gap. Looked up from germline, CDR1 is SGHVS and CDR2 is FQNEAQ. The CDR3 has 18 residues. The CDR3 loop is CASSVFRDLPQINYGYTF. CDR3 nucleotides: TGTGCCAGCAGCGTGTTCCGGGACTTACCACAGATCAACTATGGCTACACCTTC.

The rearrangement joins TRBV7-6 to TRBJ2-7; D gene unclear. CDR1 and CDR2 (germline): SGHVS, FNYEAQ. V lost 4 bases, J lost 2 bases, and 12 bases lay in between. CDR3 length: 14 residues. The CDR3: CASSSYTGTYEQYF. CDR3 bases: TGTGCCAGCAGCTCCTACACGGGTACCTACGAGCAGTACTTC.

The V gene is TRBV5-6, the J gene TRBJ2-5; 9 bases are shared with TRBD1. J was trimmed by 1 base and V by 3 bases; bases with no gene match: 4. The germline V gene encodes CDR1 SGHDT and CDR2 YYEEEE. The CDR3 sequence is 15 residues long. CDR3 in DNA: TGTGCCAGCAGCTCTAAGGACAGGGGCCAAGAGACCCAGTACTTC. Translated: CASSSKDRGQETQYF.